This T cell receptor (beta chain) was profiled in a study of blood T cell repertoires in COVID-19. For the study at large: The origin of the acute and convalescent COVID-19 samples was the United States, Italy and Spain.

TCRdb's table, derived via immunoSEQ multiplex PCR, lists solely in-frame clones and lacks some. The sample holds about 150,000 clones, 75% to 90% seen once. This study enrolled people aged roughly 18 to 90 from 20 to 25 US geographic areas. Participant-reported clinical history was the basis for cohort assignment. Within 2 weeks before study entry, exposed participants met a COVID-19 case. CDR3 size: 15 residues. V was clipped by 1 base and J by 0 bases, with 7 bases between them. The germline gives CDR1 LGHDT, CDR2 YNNKEL (reference sequence). Input material: PBMCs or T cells enriched from blood (not recorded which). V is TRBV3-1 (or the pseudogene TRBV3-2) and J is TRBJ2-1, with a tentative D call TRBD2 (5 bases). This clonotype was sampled from a man between 65 and 80 years old who had been exposed to COVID-19. CDR3 loop: CASSQGRSSYNEQFF. The CDR3 DNA reads as TGTGCCAGCAGCCAAGGGAGGAGCTCCTACAATGAGCAGTTCTTC.